A selection of T cell receptor beta chains follows, all from one sample in a study of shared clonotypes between healthy human individuals. The method was immunoSEQ multiplex PCR; TCRdb's version includes in-frame clones alone and lacks a portion of them. This sample yields some 2,000,000 clones, of which about 95% are seen a single time; 0.13% belongs to the top ten. Sequenced material: naive CD4+ T cells sorted from blood. The receptors here all came from a man in his late teens or twenties in good health. Each CDR3 is given without its conserved first and last residue. D genes are given only for firm matches. Size tells how often a clone was seen (once, few, many) or the class of an expanded clone, and some rows leave it out.

cdr3_aa: ASSLGGGSYNEQF; clone_size: NA; d_call: NA; j_call: TRBJ2-1; v_call: TRBV5-1
cdr3_aa: ASRRQGATYNEQF; clone_size: NA; d_call: TRBD1; j_call: TRBJ2-1; v_call: TRBV4-1
cdr3_aa: ASSGPPLPQY; clone_size: NA; d_call: NA; j_call: TRBJ2-7; v_call: TRBV6-6
cdr3_aa: AICRTGSGTDTQY; clone_size: NA; d_call: TRBD1; j_call: TRBJ2-3; v_call: TRBV6-1
cdr3_aa: ASSPPGLGNTGELF; clone_size: once; d_call: TRBD2; j_call: TRBJ2-2; v_call: TRBV6-6
cdr3_aa: ASSLEAPGLAGGTYEQY; clone_size: NA; d_call: TRBD2; j_call: TRBJ2-7; v_call: TRBV7-2
cdr3_aa: AWSVINRGGYT; clone_size: NA; d_call: NA; j_call: TRBJ1-2; v_call: TRBV30
cdr3_aa: ASSLAGLAGAGELF; clone_size: NA; d_call: TRBD2; j_call: TRBJ2-2; v_call: TRBV5-1
cdr3_aa: ASSYLGKETQY; clone_size: once; d_call: NA; j_call: TRBJ2-5; v_call: TRBV6-5
cdr3_aa: ASRSTGGTEAF; clone_size: NA; d_call: TRBD1; j_call: TRBJ1-1; v_call: TRBV6-6
cdr3_aa: ASSGAPGNEQF; clone_size: once; d_call: NA; j_call: TRBJ2-1; v_call: TRBV7-2
cdr3_aa: ASSLALGQNTEAF; clone_size: NA; d_call: NA; j_call: TRBJ1-1; v_call: TRBV11-2
cdr3_aa: ASSPRQEQPQH; clone_size: NA; d_call: NA; j_call: TRBJ1-5; v_call: TRBV18
cdr3_aa: ASSLDSGVGIQY; clone_size: NA; d_call: NA; j_call: TRBJ2-4; v_call: TRBV5-4
cdr3_aa: ASSWELLLQNNEQF; clone_size: NA; d_call: NA; j_call: TRBJ2-1; v_call: TRBV28
cdr3_aa: ASSQGGWGPNTDTQY; clone_size: NA; d_call: NA; j_call: TRBJ2-3; v_call: TRBV14
cdr3_aa: ASSDQGAHNSPLH; clone_size: NA; d_call: NA; j_call: TRBJ1-6; v_call: TRBV2
cdr3_aa: ASNRGTGAYEQY; clone_size: NA; d_call: TRBD1; j_call: TRBJ2-7; v_call: TRBV5-4
cdr3_aa: ASSAQGSGNTIY; clone_size: once; d_call: NA; j_call: TRBJ1-3; v_call: TRBV9
cdr3_aa: ASSGTSRTQETQY; clone_size: NA; d_call: TRBD2; j_call: TRBJ2-5; v_call: TRBV6-1
cdr3_aa: ASSERGVGLANNEQF; clone_size: NA; d_call: TRBD2; j_call: TRBJ2-1; v_call: TRBV2
cdr3_aa: ASSYSSGYYNEQF; clone_size: NA; d_call: NA; j_call: TRBJ2-1; v_call: TRBV7-6
cdr3_aa: ASSLSGSPNEQY; clone_size: NA; d_call: NA; j_call: TRBJ2-7; v_call: TRBV5-1
cdr3_aa: ASSPYSRDRGYGYT; clone_size: NA; d_call: TRBD1; j_call: TRBJ1-2; v_call: TRBV18
cdr3_aa: ASSPGTGGNEQY; clone_size: NA; d_call: NA; j_call: TRBJ2-7; v_call: TRBV5-1
cdr3_aa: ASSPVTGSHEQY; clone_size: NA; d_call: NA; j_call: TRBJ2-7; v_call: TRBV18
cdr3_aa: ASSRDRGLDEKLF; clone_size: NA; d_call: TRBD1; j_call: TRBJ1-4; v_call: TRBV5-1
cdr3_aa: ASSVGTGQPQH; clone_size: NA; d_call: NA; j_call: TRBJ1-5; v_call: TRBV10-2
cdr3_aa: ASSFSSYEQY; clone_size: NA; d_call: NA; j_call: TRBJ2-7; v_call: TRBV7-2
cdr3_aa: ASSNGGSTDTQY; clone_size: NA; d_call: NA; j_call: TRBJ2-3; v_call: TRBV9
cdr3_aa: ASSQRQGKSPLH; clone_size: NA; d_call: TRBD1; j_call: TRBJ1-6; v_call: TRBV6-6